This is a list of T cell receptor beta chains from one sample in a study. MiXCR, applied by TCRdb to the RT-PCR reads, yields one record per CDR3 protein. Of more than 550,000 distinct CDR3 sequences detected, approximately 15% appear once; the ten largest clones hold 3.6%. Material for sequencing was memory CD4+ T cells from blood. Receptors originate from a female donor in good health, serving as a healthy control. The CDR3 runs from the conserved cysteine through the conserved F or W. Fields, in order: clone size, D gene, V gene, J gene, CDR3 DNA, CDR3 protein. A D gene is named only where the DNA matches it firmly. Clone size is shown for a subset of rows, as once, few, many or a class of expanded clone.

-	-	TRBV10-3	TRBJ1-4	TGTGCCATCAGTGAGGGAGGGTTGACTAATGAAAAACTGTTTTTT	CAISEGGLTNEKLFF
many	TRBD1	TRBV5-1	TRBJ1-2	TGCGCCAGCAGCTCCGGACAGGGATGGGGGAATGGCTACACCTTC	CASSSGQGWGNGYTF
-	-	TRBV28	TRBJ2-3	TGTGCCAGCAGTTTCCCGAGACCGCGCACAGATACGCAGTATTTT	CASSFPRPRTDTQYF
-	-	TRBV6-2/TRBV6-3	TRBJ1-2	TGTGCCAGCAGTTCTTACGCCAGCGACTATGGCTACACCTTC	CASSSYASDYGYTF
few	TRBD2	TRBV28	TRBJ2-1	TGTGCCAGCAGTATCAGTAGCGGGCCCAGCTCCTACAATGAGCAGTTCTTC	CASSISSGPSSYNEQFF
-	TRBD2	TRBV20-1	TRBJ2-7	TGCAGTGCCACCCCGAGACTAGCGGGTAAATTTTACAATGAGCAGTACTTC	CSATPRLAGKFYNEQYF
-	TRBD2	TRBV5-5	TRBJ2-5	TGTGCCAGCAGCCCGGGGGGGGGGAGCGAGACCCAGTACTTC	CASSPGGGSETQYF
few	-	TRBV7-8	TRBJ2-7	TGTGCCAGCAGCTTAGGTAGGCGGTCCGAGCAGTACTTC	CASSLGRRSEQYF
few	TRBD2	TRBV27	TRBJ2-2	TGTGCCAGCAGCTCGGGACTAGCGAACACCGGGGAGCTGTTTTTT	CASSSGLANTGELFF
-	-	TRBV4-2	TRBJ1-4	TGTGCCAGCAGCCTAAAGGGAGGGGACACAAAACTGTTTTTT	CASSLKGGDTKLFF
-	-	TRBV30	TRBJ1-2	TGTGCCTGGAGTGTGGCACAGGCGTATGGCTACACCTTC	CAWSVAQAYGYTF
-	TRBD1	TRBV5-1	TRBJ1-1	TGCGCCAGCAGCTCCACTCTATCCGGGACAGTCACTGAAGCTTTCTTT	CASSSTLSGTVTEAFF
-	TRBD1	TRBV28	TRBJ2-3	TGTGCCAGCAGTTCCCCGGCGACAGGGACAGATACGCAGTATTTT	CASSSPATGTDTQYF
-	TRBD2	TRBV28	TRBJ2-7	TGTGCCAGCATCGCAAGCGGGAGAGCACTACTCAGCTCCTACGAGCAGTACTTC	CASIASGRALLSSYEQYF
few	TRBD2	TRBV7-2	TRBJ2-1	TGTGCCAGCAGCTTTAGCGGGAGATCCTACAATGAGCAGTTCTTC	CASSFSGRSYNEQFF
-	-	TRBV6-1	TRBJ1-1	TGTGCCAGCAGTGTGAACTCTCGGGTCTCGGGGACTGAAGCTTTCTTT	CASSVNSRVSGTEAFF
few	-	TRBV18	TRBJ1-2	TGTGCCAGCTCACCCCAGGGAACGGATGGCTACACCTTC	CASSPQGTDGYTF
few	-	TRBV6-5	TRBJ1-5	TGTGCCAGCAGTACAGAACAGGGAGATCAGCCCCAGCATTTT	CASSTEQGDQPQHF
many	-	TRBV7-3	TRBJ2-3	TGTGCCAGCAGCCCCGGGGCTACCACAGATACGCAGTATTTT	CASSPGATTDTQYF
many	-	TRBV5-6	TRBJ2-1	TGTGCCAGCAGCTTGTCGGGGTCAAATGAGCAGTTCTTC	CASSLSGSNEQFF
-	TRBD2	TRBV5-5	TRBJ2-5	TGTGCCAGCAGCTCCGCTCTAGCGGGAGGGGGGGAGACCCAGTACTTC	CASSSALAGGGETQYF
few	-	TRBV10-3	TRBJ2-7	TGTGCCATCAGTGAGAAGACTACCTACGAGCAGTACTTC	CAISEKTTYEQYF
-	-	TRBV5-1	TRBJ2-7	TGCGCCAGCAGCGCCGGGGACTTCCTTAGCGAGCAGTACTTC	CASSAGDFLSEQYF
few	-	TRBV7-2	TRBJ2-1	TGTGCCAGCAGCTCCAACCGGTACAATGAGCAGTTCTTC	CASSSNRYNEQFF
-	-	TRBV28	TRBJ2-7	TGTGCCAGCAGACGACTGGACCCCCGCGAGCAGTACTTC	CASRRLDPREQYF
few	-	TRBV4-3	TRBJ2-3	TGCGCCAGCAGCTCGGGGTGGGTGGATACGCAGTATTTT	CASSSGWVDTQYF
-	TRBD1	TRBV5-5	TRBJ2-1	TGTGCCAGCCTTAGGACAGGCGACTACAATGAGCAGTTCTTC	CASLRTGDYNEQFF
many	TRBD2	TRBV20-1	TRBJ2-7	TGCAGTGCTCCTCGACTAGCGGGTTCCTACGAGCAGTACTTC	CSAPRLAGSYEQYF
-	-	TRBV19	TRBJ2-1	TGTGCCAGTTCCCAATCCCTGCAAGGTCTGGGGTTGGATGAGCAGTTCTTC	CASSQSLQGLGLDEQFF
-	-	TRBV24-1	TRBJ2-3	TGTGCCACCAGTGATTTTGAGACGGAATCAACTAGCACAGATACGCAGTATTTT	CATSDFETESTSTDTQYF
few	TRBD1	TRBV20-1	TRBJ1-5	TGCAGTGCCAAAGACAGGGGGCTTCAGCCCCAGCATTTT	CSAKDRGLQPQHF
once	-	TRBV7-2	TRBJ2-1	TGTGCCAGCGGCTTGTCTAGAAGGTCCTACAATGAGCAGTTCTTC	CASGLSRRSYNEQFF
few	TRBD2	TRBV7-2	TRBJ2-2	TGTGCCAGCAGCTCTACAGCGGGAGGGCTTTTTATCGGGGAGCTGTTTTTT	CASSSTAGGLFIGELFF
-	-	TRBV28	TRBJ2-7	TGTGCCAGCAGCCGGGAGCCCTACGAGCAGTACTTC	CASSREPYEQYF
many	-	TRBV5-1	TRBJ1-2	TGTGCCAGCAGCCTCGACAGGAACTATGGCTACACCTTC	CASSLDRNYGYTF
-	-	TRBV7-9	TRBJ1-3	TGTGCCAGCTCGCCGAAACTAGGGGCAGGGGCGCAGCCGACCGTTGGAAACACCATATATTTT	CASSPKLGAGAQPTVGNTIYF
-	-	TRBV15	TRBJ2-7	TGTGCCACCAGCGGCGTAGACTTCGGAGGTTCCTACGAGCAGTACTTC	CATSGVDFGGSYEQYF
many	-	TRBV12-3/TRBV12-4	TRBJ2-1	TGTGCCAGCACCTTAGATCGGTACACCCAGTTCTTC	CASTLDRYTQFF
-	-	TRBV6-5	TRBJ1-4	TGTGCCAGCAGTTCGGCCACAACTAATGAAAAACTGTTTTTT	CASSSATTNEKLFF
many	TRBD2	TRBV7-2	TRBJ2-5	TGTGCCAGCAGCTTAGAGGGACTAGGCCCCGAGACCCAGTACTTC	CASSLEGLGPETQYF
-	-	TRBV10-3	TRBJ1-1	TGTGCCATCAGAATGACAGGCAACAATGAAGCTTTCTTT	CAIRMTGNNEAFF
many	-	TRBV30	TRBJ2-1	TGTGCCTGGAGACGACTCCCAAAGTTTGAGCAGTTCTTC	CAWRRLPKFEQFF
-	TRBD1	TRBV20-1	TRBJ2-1	TGCAGTGCCTCAATGAGGACAGGGGGCTCCTACAATGAGCAGTTCTTC	CSASMRTGGSYNEQFF
few	TRBD1	TRBV9	TRBJ2-7	TGTGCCAGCAGCGAATCGGGACAGAGCTCCTACGAGCAGTACTTC	CASSESGQSSYEQYF